The 11 T cell receptor beta chains given below trace back to one sample, sequenced in a study of shared clonotypes between healthy human individuals. The table came from immunoSEQ multiplex PCR; TCRdb's copy has only in-frame clones and leaves some out. The repertoire holds roughly 300,000 clones, with over 70% as singletons. Sequences were obtained from memory CD4+ T cells sorted from blood. Subset specified: CD45RA-negative fraction. The receptors were sampled from a man aged 25-45 years in good health.

This clone was counted once. One end of the junction is discordant with germline, which a read error may explain. V usage is TRBV4-3 and J usage is TRBJ1-3; D is undetermined. The CDR3 extends over 15 amino acids. Germline V CDR1 and CDR2: LGHNA, YSLEER. The CDR3 spells CASSQESWAGNIIYF. In DNA, the CDR3 is TGCGCCAGCAGCCAAGAGAGCTGGGCTGGAAACATCATATATTTT.

This clone was detected only once. J is TRBJ1-1 and V is TRBV14, with 8 bases identical to TRBD1. Germline assignment: CDR1 SGHDN and CDR2 FVKESK. The ends lost 5 bases at V and 3 bases at J; junction bases unmatched: 5. The CDR3 length is 14 residues. The CDR3 sequence is CASSKDRVYTEAFF. Written as DNA, the CDR3 is TGTGCCAGCAGCAAGGACAGGGTCTACACTGAAGCTTTCTTT. Complete variable domain (other parts from reference TRBV14 and TRBJ1-1): EAGVTQFPSHSVIEKGQTVTLRCDPISGHDNLYWYRRVMGKEIKFLLHFVKESKQDESGMPNNRFLAERTGGTYSTLKVQPAELEDSGVYFCASSKDRVYTEAFFGQGTRLTVV.

This sequence joins TRBV11-2 and TRBJ2-1; unclear D gene. This CDR3 spans 15 amino acids. The ends were cut back, 0 bases at V and 0 bases at J, with 6 bases in the middle. The germline gives CDR1 SGHAT, CDR2 FQNNGV. This CDR3 is CASSLDGDSYNEQFF. In nucleotides, the CDR3 is TGTGCCAGCAGCTTAGACGGCGACTCCTACAATGAGCAGTTCTTC.

The chain carries TRBV6-1 and TRBJ1-1; tentative D call: TRBD1 (6 bases). This CDR3 has 13 residues. The V gene lost 8 bases and the J gene lost 6 bases, with 16 bases spanning the gap. The germline CDR1 and CDR2 sequences are MNHNS and SASEGT. The CDR3 bases are TGTGCCAGCTGCTTTAGGGGGGGCCCTGAAGCTTTCTTT. This translates into CASCFRGGPEAFF.

About this clone itself: A far larger clone is only one base removed, so a read error is likely. J is TRBJ2-5 and V is TRBV5-1; D may be TRBD1 (6 bases). CDR1 and CDR2 from the germline V gene are SGHRS and YFSETQ. The CDR3 totals 16 residues. CDR3 nucleotides: TGCGCCAGCAGTGGATCGGGACATCAAGTCGGGGAGACCCAGCACTTC. Translating it yields CASSGSGHQVGETQHF.

This clone was detected only a few times. V and J are TRBV19 and TRBJ2-7; TRBD2 matches at 7 bases. CDR1 is LNHDA, CDR2 SQIVND, per germline (reference sequence). Germline trimming cut 6 bases from V and 2 bases from J; bases unmatched to any gene: 4. CDR3 length: 13 amino acids. In DNA form, the CDR3 reads TGTGCCAGTAGGCCTAGCGGAACCTACGAGCAGTACTTC. This gives the protein CASRPSGTYEQYF. Looking up the rest from reference TRBV19 and TRBJ2-7 gives the full variable domain: DGGITQSPKYLFRKEGQNVTLSCEQNLNHDAMYWYRQDPGQGLRLIYYSQIVNDFQKGDIAEGYSVSREKKESFPLTVTSAQKNPTAFYLCASRPSGTYEQYFGPGTRLTVT.

This chain links TRBV6-6 with TRBJ2-4; D is undetermined. CDR3 length: 12 residues. From germline, CDR1 is MNHNY and CDR2 SVGAGI (reference sequence). Trimming removed 4 bases at V and 8 bases at J, with 9 bases between. CDR3 amino acids: CASSSETDIQYF. CDR3 in DNA: TGTGCCAGCAGTTCGGAGACTGACATTCAGTACTTC.

At least ten counts were recorded for this clone. V is TRBV10-1 and J is TRBJ2-1; 10 positions agree with TRBD1. Trimming at V came to 5 bases and at J to 3 bases, leaving 7 bases not matched to a gene. The germline gives CDR1 WNHNN, CDR2 SYGVQD (reference sequence). The CDR3 has 16 residues. In DNA, the CDR3 is TGCGCCAGCAGTCCTAGGACAGGGGGAAGCTACAATGAGCAGTTCTTC. Encoded protein: CASSPRTGGSYNEQFF.

This clone was seen at least ten times. This sequence joins TRBV5-6 and TRBJ1-1; D gene ambiguous. Trimming cost V 1 base and J 1 base, with 11 bases left between them. The CDR3 runs to 15 residues. Looked up from germline, CDR1 is SGHDT and CDR2 is YYEEEE. CDR3 amino acids: CASSLYKGRNTEAFF. The CDR3 region has the DNA TGTGCCAGCAGCTTGTATAAGGGAAGGAACACTGAAGCTTTCTTT.

J is TRBJ1-4 and V is TRBV7-8, with D maybe TRBD1 (5 bases). From germline, CDR1 is SGHVS and CDR2 FQNEAQ. This CDR3 comprises 14 residues. Trimming removed 4 bases at V and 6 bases at J, with 12 bases between. CDR3 nucleotide sequence: TGTGCCAGCAGCTCGACAGAGGCACATGAAAAACTGTTTTTT. Protein: CASSSTEAHEKLFF.

The chain recombines TRBV28 with TRBJ2-2; TRBD2 is a possible D gene (6 bases). The V end lost 5 bases, the J end lost 5 bases, and 12 bases lay between the germline ends. Germline V gene sequence: CDR1 MDHEN, CDR2 SYDVKM. The CDR3 is 14 residues long. Here the CDR3 reads CASSRELITGELFF. CDR3 nucleotides: TGTGCCAGCAGTCGGGAGTTGATAACCGGGGAGCTGTTTTTT.